The 23 T cell receptor beta chains given below trace back to one sample, sequenced in a study of T cell responses to AZD1222 COVID-19 vaccine. Some clones are missing from TCRdb's copy, which holds only in-frame ones; the method was immunoSEQ multiplex PCR. The sample contains some 150,000 clones, more than 85% of which appear only once. The sample was peripheral blood, taken 28 days after the second AZD1222 dose. These receptors originate from an adult who received the AZD1222 COVID-19 vaccine.

The gene calls are TRBV23-1 and TRBJ1-5, with 10 bases lining up with TRBD1. TRBV23-1 is filed as an ORF, its function uncertain. This CDR3 is 20 amino acids long. V lost 0 bases, J lost 7 bases, and 18 bases stayed unmatched. Written as DNA, the CDR3 is TGCGCCAGCAGTCAATCGCTGGTGGGACAGGGGCAAGGGACGGGGCAGCCCCAGCATTTT. Amino acid sequence: CASSQSLVGQGQGTGQPQHF.

V gene TRBV7-7 combines with J gene TRBJ2-5, with D unclear. Germline V gene lookup returns CDR1 SSHAT and CDR2 FNYEAQ (reference sequence). The length of the CDR3 is 12 residues. V lost 5 bases and J lost 5, with 9 bases in between. DNA of the CDR3: TGTGCCAGCAGCAGAGACGTGGAGACCCAGTACTTC. It codes for CASSRDVETQYF.

This chain links TRBV30 with TRBJ2-7; 7 bases map to TRBD1. After removal of 0 bases from V and 4 bases from J, the junction contained 0 bases not matched to a gene. This CDR3 contains 12 residues. The germline CDR1 and CDR2 sequences are GTSNPN and SVGIG (reference sequence). The CDR3 region is CAWSVDRYEQYF. The CDR3 DNA is TGTGCCTGGAGTGTGGACAGGTACGAGCAGTACTTC.

This clone appeared once. The chain uses TRBV7-6 and TRBJ1-2; 9 bases line up with TRBD1. Germline V gives CDR1 SGHVS, CDR2 FNYEAQ. The CDR3 is 15 amino acids. Unmatched junction bases numbered 5, after V lost 1 base and J lost 5 bases. CDR3 coding DNA: TGTGCCAGCAGCTTAGTCCCGGACAGGGGTTATGGCTACACCTTC. This gives the protein CASSLVPDRGYGYTF.

The chain has TRBV5-1 and TRBJ2-3, with TRBD2 matching 10 bases. This CDR3 has 16 amino acids. V lost 4 bases to trimming and J lost 0 bases; unmatched junction nucleotides: 5. Germline V lookup: CDR1 SGHRS, CDR2 YFSETQ. The CDR3 DNA reads as TGCGCCAGCAGCAACGGACTAGCGGAAAGCACAGATACGCAGTATTTT. It codes for CASSNGLAESTDTQYF.

V usage is TRBV7-3 and J usage is TRBJ2-5; D remains ambiguous. The CDR3 extends over 15 amino acids. V lost 4 bases, J lost 2 bases, and 14 bases lay in between. Looked up from germline, CDR1 is SGHTA and CDR2 is FQGTGA. CDR3 amino acids: CASSSIAGIQETQYF. CDR3 DNA sequence: TGTGCCAGCAGCTCAATAGCTGGTATACAAGAGACCCAGTACTTC. The full variable domain, with the rest looked up from reference TRBV7-3 and TRBJ2-5, is GAGVSQTPSNKVTEKGKYVELRCDPISGHTALYWYRQSLGQGPEFLIYFQGTGAADDSGLPNDRFFAVRPEGSVSTLKIQRTERGDSAVYLCASSSIAGIQETQYFGPGTRLLVL.

This clone was counted once. The chain links TRBV7-6 to TRBJ2-2, with D possibly TRBD1 on 5 matching bases. The germline V gene encodes CDR1 SGHVS and CDR2 FNYEAQ. Trimming shortened V by 7 bases and J by 1 base, and 19 bases separated the two germline ends. The CDR3 runs 17 residues. Here the CDR3 reads CASKSDKTSGNTGELFF. The CDR3 DNA reads as TGTGCCAGCAAGTCGGACAAGACATCGGGGAACACCGGGGAGCTGTTTTTT.

The chain's CDR3 is CAITDRGNTEAFF. Written as DNA, the CDR3 is TGTGCCATAACGGACAGGGGGAACACTGAAGCTTTCTTT. The genes are TRBV10-3 and TRBJ1-1; 9 bases agree with TRBD1. The CDR3 spans 13 residues. Germline V gene lookup returns CDR1 ENHRY and CDR2 SYGVKD. The V and J ends lost 9 bases and 1 base, in that order; junction bases with no gene match: 3.

The chain employs TRBV28 and TRBJ2-1; 12 nucleotides align to TRBD2. V trimming: 4 bases; J trimming: 7 bases; junction bases outside the gene matches: 26. The CDR3 consists of 22 residues. The germline gives CDR1 MDHEN, CDR2 SYDVKM. The CDR3, as DNA: TGTGCCAGCAGTTGGGGGGCGATGCAGTCTACTAGCGGGAGGTTGGCCTTAAATGAGCAGTTCTTC. Translated: CASSWGAMQSTSGRLALNEQFF.

The V call is TRBV6-5, the J call TRBJ2-7; D might be TRBD2 (7 bases). Germline V gives CDR1 MNHEY, CDR2 SVGAGI. Trimming cost V 8 bases and J 0 bases, with 14 bases left between them. The CDR3 contains 14 residues. CDR3 residues: CASSWRGGSYEQYF. CDR3 DNA sequence: TGTGCCAGCTCCTGGAGGGGGGGCTCCTACGAGCAGTACTTC.

V is TRBV7-2 and J is TRBJ2-7; 7 nucleotides agree with TRBD2. The CDR3 loop spans 14 amino acids. From germline, CDR1 is SGHTA and CDR2 FQGNSA. V shed 3 bases and J 4 bases; nucleotides not matched to a gene: 6. The CDR3 sequence is CASSLTGRGYEQYF. The CDR3 DNA sequence: TGTGCCAGCAGCTTGACGGGGCGGGGGTACGAGCAGTACTTC.

The rearrangement joins TRBV30 to TRBJ2-1; D possibly matches TRBD1 or TRBD2 (5 bases each). CDR1 is GTSNPN and CDR2 is SVGIG in the germline V gene (reference sequence). CDR3 size: 14 residues. Trimming took 3 bases from V and 3 from J, leaving 12 bases between them. The CDR3 DNA reads as TGTGCCTGGAGCCGGGACCGTTACTACAATGAGCAGTTCTTC. This encodes CAWSRDRYYNEQFF.

The rearrangement joins TRBV21-1 to TRBJ1-1. TRBV21-1 is noted as a pseudogene. The CDR3 extends over 14 amino acids. CDR3 in DNA: TGTGCCAGCAGCAAAGGCGAGGACCGACGCGAAGCTTTCTTT. Translating gives CASSKGEDRREAFF.

The genes are TRBV18 and TRBJ2-5; 10 nucleotides agree with TRBD2. V shed 4 bases and J 0 bases; nucleotides not matched to a gene: 5. Germline loops: CDR1 KGHSH, CDR2 LQKENI. This CDR3 comprises 16 residues. The CDR3 protein is CASSRLAGVDQETQYF. In DNA form, the CDR3 reads TGTGCCAGCTCACGGCTAGCGGGAGTTGACCAAGAGACCCAGTACTTC.

The chain recombines TRBV29-1 with TRBJ1-4; 7 nucleotides agree with TRBD1. The CDR3 sequence is 14 residues long. The V segment lost 7 bases and the J segment 7 bases; nucleotides outside the gene matches: 12. Germline CDR1 reads SQVTM; CDR2 reads ANQGSEA. The chain's CDR3 is CSATGDSLAEKLFF. In nucleotides, the CDR3 is TGCAGCGCAACAGGGGATTCTCTTGCTGAAAAACTGTTTTTT.

CDR3 region: CASSYAGNTEAFF. DNA for the CDR3: TGTGCCAGCAGCTATGCAGGAAACACTGAAGCTTTCTTT. The chain joins TRBV7-2 to TRBJ1-1; D gene uncertain. Trimming removed 4 bases at V and 2 bases at J, with 8 bases between. CDR1 is SGHTA and CDR2 is FQGNSA in the germline V gene. The CDR3 consists of 13 residues.

V usage is TRBV12-3 or TRBV12-4 and J usage is TRBJ1-1; D remains ambiguous. The CDR3 is 13 residues long. Trimming removed 6 bases from V and 3 bases from J, with 11 bases in between. CDR3 bases: TGTGCCAGCAGCTATTGGGTGGACACTGAAGCTTTCTTT. This gives the protein CASSYWVDTEAFF.

V usage is TRBV25-1 and J usage is TRBJ2-1, with D uncertain. Germline V gene data show CDR1 as MGHDK and CDR2 as SYGVNS. The length of the CDR3 is 10 residues. The V gene lost 6 bases and the J gene lost 6 bases, with 3 bases spanning the gap. The CDR3 DNA reads TGTGCCAGCAGATCCAATGAGCAGTTCTTC. This encodes CASRSNEQFF.

This chain links TRBV5-8 with TRBJ2-2; 7 bases line up with TRBD1. V gave up 7 bases and J gave up 0 bases; unmatched junction bases: 12. Germline CDR1 reads SGHTS; CDR2 reads YDEGEE. The CDR3 extends over 17 amino acids. The CDR3 is CASDKGTASSNTGELFF. The CDR3 nucleotides are TGTGCCAGCGACAAGGGGACAGCCAGCTCGAACACCGGGGAGCTGTTTTTT.

This rearrangement joins TRBV7-9 to TRBJ2-7; TRBD2 might be the D (5 bases). Germline-derived CDR1 and CDR2 are SEHNR and FQNEAQ (reference sequence). The CDR3 runs 15 residues. The V gene lost 5 bases and the J gene lost 0 bases, with 14 bases spanning the gap. The CDR3 region has the DNA TGTGCCAGCAGCCGAGCCGGGGTCCTCTCCTACGAGCAGTACTTC. Encoded protein: CASSRAGVLSYEQYF.

The chain carries TRBV29-1 and TRBJ2-3; 7 nucleotides agree with TRBD1. Trimming cost V 2 bases and J 6 bases; bases outside gene matches: 8. This CDR3 spans 14 amino acids. The germline V gene encodes CDR1 SQVTM and CDR2 ANQGSEA. CDR3 region: CSVEKRQGFDTQYF. The CDR3 nucleotides are TGCAGCGTTGAAAAAAGACAGGGCTTTGATACGCAGTATTTT.

This chain links TRBV6-5 with TRBJ1-2; the D is unclear. The CDR3 consists of 13 residues. CDR1 is MNHEY, CDR2 SVGAGI, per germline. Trimming pared 5 bases from V and 0 bases from J, leaving 7 bases between. Here the CDR3 reads CASSPAANYGYTF. The CDR3 coding sequence is TGTGCCAGCAGTCCAGCGGCTAACTATGGCTACACCTTC.

The chain carries TRBV30 and TRBJ1-2, with TRBD1 identical over 10 bases. Germline-derived CDR1 and CDR2 are GTSNPN and SVGIG (reference sequence). The CDR3 covers 13 residues. V lost 2 bases to trimming and J lost 8 bases; unmatched junction nucleotides: 5. The CDR3 sequence is CAWSTGQGQGYTF. Written as DNA, the CDR3 is TGTGCCTGGAGTACGGGACAGGGGCAGGGCTACACCTTC.